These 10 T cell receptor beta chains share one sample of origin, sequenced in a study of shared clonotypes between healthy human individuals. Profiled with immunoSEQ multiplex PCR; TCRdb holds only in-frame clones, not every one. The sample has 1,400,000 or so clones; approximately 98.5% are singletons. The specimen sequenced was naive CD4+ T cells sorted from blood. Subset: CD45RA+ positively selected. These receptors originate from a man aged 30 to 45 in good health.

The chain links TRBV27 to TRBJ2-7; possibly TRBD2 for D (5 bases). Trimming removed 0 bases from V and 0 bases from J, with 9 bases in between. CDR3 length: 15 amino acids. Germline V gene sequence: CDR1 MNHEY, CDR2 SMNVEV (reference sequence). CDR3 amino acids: CASSLSERSSYEQYF. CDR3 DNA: TGTGCCAGCAGTTTATCGGAGCGGTCCTCCTACGAGCAGTACTTC.

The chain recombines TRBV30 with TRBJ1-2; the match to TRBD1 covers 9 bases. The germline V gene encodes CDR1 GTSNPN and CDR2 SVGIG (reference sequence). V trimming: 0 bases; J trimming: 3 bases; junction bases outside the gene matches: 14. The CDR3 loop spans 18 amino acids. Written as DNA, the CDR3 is TGTGCCTGGAGTGTACTCGCGGGACAGGGCCGAAGTCACTATGGCTACACCTTC. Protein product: CAWSVLAGQGRSHYGYTF.

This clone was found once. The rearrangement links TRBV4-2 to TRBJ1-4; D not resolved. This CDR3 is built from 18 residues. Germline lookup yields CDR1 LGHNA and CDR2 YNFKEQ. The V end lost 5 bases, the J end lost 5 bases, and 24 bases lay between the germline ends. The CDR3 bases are TGTGCCAGCAGCATAAGAGAGCCTACCATGTCTGCAAATGAAAAACTGTTTTTT. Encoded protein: CASSIREPTMSANEKLFF.

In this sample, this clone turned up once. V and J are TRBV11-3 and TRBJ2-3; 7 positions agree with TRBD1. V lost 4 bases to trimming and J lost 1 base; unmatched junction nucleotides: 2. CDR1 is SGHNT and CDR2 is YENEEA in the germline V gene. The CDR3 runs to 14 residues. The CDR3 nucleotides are TGTGCCAGCAGCTCTGGACAGGGCACAGATACGCAGTATTTT. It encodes CASSSGQGTDTQYF. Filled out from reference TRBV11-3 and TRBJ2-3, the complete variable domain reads EAGVVQSPRYKIIEKKQPVAFWCNPISGHNTLYWYLQNLGQGPELLIRYENEEAVDDSQLPKDRFSAERLKGVDSTLKIQPAELGDSAVYLCASSSGQGTDTQYFGPGTRLTVL.

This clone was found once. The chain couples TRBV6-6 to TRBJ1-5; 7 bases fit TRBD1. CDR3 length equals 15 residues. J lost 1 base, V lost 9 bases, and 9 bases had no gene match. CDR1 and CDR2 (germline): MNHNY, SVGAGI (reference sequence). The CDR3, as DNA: TGTGCCAGTTATAAGGGGGCATTGAGCAATCAGCCCCAGCATTTT. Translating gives CASYKGALSNQPQHF.

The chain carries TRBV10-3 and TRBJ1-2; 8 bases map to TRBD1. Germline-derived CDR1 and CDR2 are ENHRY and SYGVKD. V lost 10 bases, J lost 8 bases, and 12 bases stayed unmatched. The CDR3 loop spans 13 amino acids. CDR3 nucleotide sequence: TGTGCCACCACTAAACAGGGGGTCGACGGCTACACCTTC. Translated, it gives CATTKQGVDGYTF.

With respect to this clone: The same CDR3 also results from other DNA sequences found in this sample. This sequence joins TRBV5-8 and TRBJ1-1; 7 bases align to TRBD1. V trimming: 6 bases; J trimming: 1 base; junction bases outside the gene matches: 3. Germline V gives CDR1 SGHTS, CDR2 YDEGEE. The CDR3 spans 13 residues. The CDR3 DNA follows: TGTGCCAGCATATGGGACAGGAACACTGAAGCTTTCTTT. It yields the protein CASIWDRNTEAFF.

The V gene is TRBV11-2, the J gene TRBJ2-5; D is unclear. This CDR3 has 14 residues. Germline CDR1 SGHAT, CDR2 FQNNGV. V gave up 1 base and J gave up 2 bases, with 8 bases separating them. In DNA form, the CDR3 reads TGTGCCAGCAGCTTAGCACCACTACAAGAGACCCAGTACTTC. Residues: CASSLAPLQETQYF.

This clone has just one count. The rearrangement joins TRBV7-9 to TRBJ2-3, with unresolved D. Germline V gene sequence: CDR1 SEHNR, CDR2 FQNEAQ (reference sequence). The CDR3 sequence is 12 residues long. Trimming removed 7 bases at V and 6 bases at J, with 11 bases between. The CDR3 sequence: CASNRMGDTQYF. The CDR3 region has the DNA TGTGCCAGCAATAGAATGGGGGATACGCAGTATTTT.

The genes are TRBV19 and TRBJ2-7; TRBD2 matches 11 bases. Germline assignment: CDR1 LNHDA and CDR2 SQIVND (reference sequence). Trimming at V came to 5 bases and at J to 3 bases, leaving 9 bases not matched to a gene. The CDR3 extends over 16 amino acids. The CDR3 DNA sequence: TGTGCCAGTAGTCCTTTAGCGGGAGGGAAAATCTACGAGCAGTACTTC. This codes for CASSPLAGGKIYEQYF.